The 10 T cell receptor beta chains below all came from one sample that was sequenced in a study of shared clonotypes between healthy human individuals. Some clones are missing from TCRdb's copy, which holds only in-frame ones; the method was immunoSEQ multiplex PCR. The profile shows 850,000 to 1,200,000 clones, about 75% of them singletons. The sequenced sample consisted of memory CD4+ T cells sorted from blood. Subset defined: CD45RA-negative fraction. Receptors originate from a young man in good health.

The V and J genes are TRBV11-2 and TRBJ2-3; 7 bases line up with TRBD1. The V gene end was trimmed by 1 base and the J gene end by 3 bases; junction bases not matched to a gene: 7. CDR1 is SGHAT, CDR2 FQNNGV, per germline. The CDR3 is 16 amino acids. CDR3: CASSLVPGQLTDTQYF. The CDR3 nucleotides are TGTGCCAGCAGCTTAGTCCCGGGACAGTTAACAGATACGCAGTATTTT.

CDR3: CAWSTGGPMSLNYGYTF. CDR3 nucleotide sequence: TGTGCCTGGAGTACAGGGGGCCCTATGAGCCTTAACTATGGCTACACCTTC. V is TRBV30 and J is TRBJ1-2; TRBD1 matches at 9 bases. CDR3 length: 17 residues. The germline gives CDR1 GTSNPN, CDR2 SVGIG (reference sequence). J gave up 1 base and V 2 bases, and 11 bases lay outside the gene matches.

This clone was seen many times. Other DNA sequences within the sample encode an identical CDR3. The genes are TRBV19 and TRBJ1-3, with a weak D call TRBD1 (5 bases). The germline CDR1 and CDR2 sequences are LNHDA and SQIVND (reference sequence). This CDR3 has 14 amino acids. V lost 7 bases, J lost 0 bases, and 10 bases lay in between. The CDR3 DNA follows: TGTGCCAGTACCCTAGACAGCTCTGGAAACACCATATATTTT. Its protein product is CASTLDSSGNTIYF.

This clone showed up just a few times. The chain combines TRBV2 with TRBJ2-2; the D call may be TRBD1 or TRBD2 (5 bases each). Germline values: CDR1 SNHLY, CDR2 FYNNEI. Trimming shortened V by 4 bases and J by 2 bases, and 8 bases separated the two germline ends. The CDR3 has 14 residues. The CDR3 region is CASSVWDNTGELFF. In DNA, the CDR3 is TGTGCCAGCAGTGTCTGGGACAACACCGGGGAGCTGTTTTTT.

This clone has a single count. V and J are TRBV7-2 and TRBJ1-2; no firm D call. V was clipped by 1 base and J by 3 bases, with 9 bases between them. CDR1 is SGHTA and CDR2 is FQGNSA in the germline V gene. The CDR3 runs 14 residues. The CDR3 nucleotides are TGTGCCAGCAGCTTAGGAACTGGATACTATGGCTACACCTTC. Translated: CASSLGTGYYGYTF. The whole variable domain, filled in from reference TRBV7-2 and TRBJ1-2, reads GAGVSQSPSNKVTEKGKDVELRCDPISGHTALYWYRQSLGQGLEFLIYFQGNSAPDKSGLPSDRFSAERTGGSVSTLTIQRTQQEDSAVYLCASSLGTGYYGYTFGSGTRLTVV.

This clone was found a few times. The chain employs TRBV7-9 and TRBJ1-1; no definite D call. V shed 5 bases and J shed 0 bases, with 7 bases lying between them. The V gene's germline CDR1 is SEHNR and CDR2 FQNEAQ (reference sequence). The CDR3 extends over 13 amino acids. The CDR3 reads CASSPPMNTEAFF. In DNA form, the CDR3 reads TGTGCCAGCAGCCCCCCAATGAACACTGAAGCTTTCTTT.

The chain links TRBV7-8 to TRBJ1-6; D call uncertain. Looked up from germline, CDR1 is SGHVS and CDR2 is FQNEAQ. The CDR3 is 15 amino acids. Between the trimmed V and J ends, which lost 1 base and 9 bases, there was a span of 13 bases. This CDR3 is CASSLVQTWGSPLHF. CDR3 nucleotide sequence: TGTGCCAGCAGCTTAGTCCAGACGTGGGGTTCACCCCTCCACTTT.

This clone was observed a few times. Additional DNA sequences in this sample encode the identical CDR3. J is TRBJ1-5 and V is TRBV2, with 7 positions matching TRBD1. Unmatched junction bases numbered 2, after V lost 4 bases and J lost 2 bases. Germline V gives CDR1 SNHLY, CDR2 FYNNEI. The CDR3 covers 14 residues. The CDR3, as DNA: TGTGCCAGCAGTGGACAGGGCGGCAATCAGCCCCAGCATTTT. This translates into CASSGQGGNQPQHF.

This clone was recorded once. V gene TRBV19 combines with J gene TRBJ2-5; D might be TRBD1 (6 bases). V was shortened by 0 bases and J by 4 bases, with 12 bases between the two germline ends. Per the germline V gene, CDR1 is LNHDA and CDR2 is SQIVND (reference sequence). The CDR3 covers 15 residues. The DNA for the CDR3 is TGTGCCAGTAGTATAGATCTCGGCAGGGGAGAGACCCAGTACTTC. This encodes CASSIDLGRGETQYF. The full variable domain, rest sourced from reference TRBV19 and TRBJ2-5, is DGGITQSPKYLFRKEGQNVTLSCEQNLNHDAMYWYRQDPGQGLRLIYYSQIVNDFQKGDIAEGYSVSREKKESFPLTVTSAQKNPTAFYLCASSIDLGRGETQYFGPGTRLLVL.

This clone was counted between two and nine times. The chain joins TRBV6-5 to TRBJ1-1, with D possibly matching TRBD1 (5 bases). The CDR3 has 15 residues. Germline loops: CDR1 MNHEY, CDR2 SVGAGI. The V end lost 6 bases, the J end lost 0 bases, and 14 bases lay between the germline ends. The CDR3 DNA sequence: TGTGCCAGCAGATACGACAGTTCCATGAACACTGAAGCTTTCTTT. It encodes CASRYDSSMNTEAFF.